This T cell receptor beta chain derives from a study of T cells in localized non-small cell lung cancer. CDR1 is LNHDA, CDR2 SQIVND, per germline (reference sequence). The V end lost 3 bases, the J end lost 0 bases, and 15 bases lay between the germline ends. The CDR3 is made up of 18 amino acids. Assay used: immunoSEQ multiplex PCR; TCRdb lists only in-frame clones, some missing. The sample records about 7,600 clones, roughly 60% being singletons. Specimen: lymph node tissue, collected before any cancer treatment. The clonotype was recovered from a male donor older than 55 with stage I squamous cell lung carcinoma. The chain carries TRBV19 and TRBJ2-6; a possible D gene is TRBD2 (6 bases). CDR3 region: CASSIFGGISSGANVLTF. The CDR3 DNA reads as TGTGCCAGTAGTATCTTTGGGGGGATATCCTCTGGGGCCAACGTCCTGACTTTC. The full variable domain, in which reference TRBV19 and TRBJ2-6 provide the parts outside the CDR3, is DGGITQSPKYLFRKEGQNVTLSCEQNLNHDAMYWYRQDPGQGLRLIYYSQIVNDFQKGDIAEGYSVSREKKESFPLTVTSAQKNPTAFYLCASSIFGGISSGANVLTFGAGSRLTVL.